Shown below are 26 T cell receptor beta chains from a single sample sequenced in a study of cytomegalovirus exposure and HLA in healthy donors. 60 Vbeta and 13 Jbeta primers were used in PCR. Assay: immunoSEQ multiplex PCR; the TCRdb copy retains only in-frame clones and omits some. The sample shows more than 85,000 clones, approximately 70% of them seen only once. Sequences were obtained from PBMCs. Source of these receptors: a man aged 25 to 40 in good health and CMV-seronegative.

V gene TRBV5-6 combines with J gene TRBJ2-7, with 7 bases lining up with TRBD1. The CDR3 runs to 14 residues. Germline V CDR1 and CDR2: SGHDT, YYEEEE. Trimming removed 1 base from V and 7 bases from J; junction bases left unmatched: 8. The CDR3 loop reads CASSLRAGGTEQYF. The CDR3 bases are TGTGCCAGCAGCTTGAGGGCAGGGGGTACGGAGCAGTACTTC.

The chain uses TRBV30 and TRBJ2-7; D is perhaps TRBD2 (5 bases). Germline CDR1 reads GTSNPN; CDR2 reads SVGIG (reference sequence). Between the trimmed V and J ends, which lost 6 bases and 3 bases, there was a span of 18 bases. The CDR3 extends over 14 amino acids. The CDR3 bases are TGTGCCTGCCACAGCGGAACAGCGCACTACGAGCAGTACTTC. This sequence encodes CACHSGTAHYEQYF.

V usage is TRBV4-3 and J usage is TRBJ2-5; 7 nucleotides align to TRBD2. The end of the DNA is better explained by TRBJ2-7, so the J call may be wrong. CDR3 length: 17 amino acids. The germline CDR1 and CDR2 sequences are LGHNA and YSLEER. The CDR3 DNA reads TGCGCCAGCAGCCAAGACTCGGTAGCGGGCACTAACTACGAGCAGTACTTC. Its protein product is CASSQDSVAGTNYEQYF.

In its sample, this clone was seen once. The junction departs from germline at one end; a sequencing error may be responsible. Other nucleotide sequences in the sample specify the same CDR3. CDR3: CASSPPLAGGTDTQYF. In DNA, the CDR3 is TGCGCCAGCAGCCCACCCCTAGCGGGGGGCACAGATACACAGTATTTT. This chain connects TRBV5-1 to TRBJ2-3, with TRBD2 identical over 11 bases. There are 16 residues in the CDR3. Germline V gives CDR1 SGHRS, CDR2 YFSETQ. Variable domain in full (rest from reference TRBV5-1 and TRBJ2-3): KAGVTQTPRYLIKTRGQQVTLSCSPISGHRSVSWYQQTPGQGLQFLFEYFSETQRNKGNFPGRFSGRQFSNSRSEMNVSTLELGDSALYLCASSPPLAGGTDTQYFGPGTRLTVL.

This chain links TRBV18 with TRBJ1-5; D unclear. Germline V gene lookup returns CDR1 KGHSH and CDR2 LQKENI. The CDR3 covers 12 residues. V was cut by 2 bases and J by 6 bases, with 5 bases left in between. The CDR3 protein is CASSPGGQPQHF. DNA for the CDR3: TGTGCCAGCTCACCAGGCGGTCAGCCCCAGCATTTT.

This sequence joins TRBV7-9 and TRBJ1-1; D gene unclear. Trimming cost V 4 bases and J 7 bases, with 13 bases left between them. Germline lookup yields CDR1 SEHNR and CDR2 FQNEAQ (reference sequence). The CDR3 is 13 amino acids. Here the CDR3 DNA reads TGTGCCAGCAGCTGGAAAGCGGGGAATGAAGCTTTCTTT. This gives the protein CASSWKAGNEAFF.

The chain links TRBV6-1 to TRBJ2-5; 9 positions agree with TRBD2. V was pared by 10 bases and J by 3 bases, with 9 bases of the junction left unmatched. The CDR3 has 14 residues. The germline CDR1 and CDR2 sequences are MNHNS and SASEGT. In DNA form, the CDR3 reads TGTGCCACCAGGCCGGGACTAGCAGAAGAGACCCAGTACTTC. Its protein product is CATRPGLAEETQYF.

This clone was seen once. This sequence joins TRBV11-2 and TRBJ1-5; TRBD1 matches at 9 bases. The CDR3 contains 15 residues. V gave up 5 bases and J gave up 7 bases; unmatched junction bases: 9. Per germline, CDR1 SGHAT and CDR2 FQNNGV. The CDR3 region has the DNA TGTGCCAGCAGCAGAGGACAGGGGTTCCAACAGCCCCAGCATTTT. This translates into CASSRGQGFQQPQHF.

The rearrangement links TRBV2 to TRBJ2-7, with 9 bases fitting TRBD1. The CDR3 is 16 residues long. V shed 6 bases, J shed 6 bases, and the junction held 15 bases outside the gene matches. The germline V gene has CDR1 SNHLY and CDR2 FYNNEI. The CDR3 spells CASSNLTPGQGGEQYF. For the CDR3, the DNA is TGTGCCAGCAGCAACCTAACTCCGGGACAGGGAGGCGAGCAGTACTTC.

This clone was seen just once. CDR3 loop: CASSMGLMNTEAFF. Here the CDR3 DNA reads TGTGCCAGCAGCATGGGACTCATGAACACTGAAGCTTTCTTT. J is TRBJ1-1 and V is TRBV5-4; perhaps TRBD1 as D (5 bases). The CDR3 extends over 14 amino acids. Germline CDR1 SGHNT, CDR2 YYREEE (reference sequence). Deletions cut 4 bases from V and 0 bases from J, with 10 bases between.

This rearrangement joins TRBV5-4 to TRBJ2-5; maybe TRBD2 (6 bases). The CDR3 totals 15 residues. Germline assignment: CDR1 SGHNT and CDR2 YYREEE (reference sequence). V shed 0 bases and J shed 3 bases, with 12 bases lying between them. The CDR3 DNA reads as TGTGCCAGCAGCTTGGGGGGGGTGGCCGAAGAGACCCAGTACTTC. Protein: CASSLGGVAEETQYF.

V and J are TRBV4-3 and TRBJ2-2; 10 nucleotides align to TRBD2. The J segment lost 1 base and the V segment lost 2 bases, leaving 10 bases of the junction unmatched. Germline CDR1 LGHNA, CDR2 YSLEER. The CDR3 consists of 19 residues. This chain's CDR3 is CASSQIGLAGAGNTGELFF. The CDR3 DNA reads TGCGCCAGCAGCCAAATAGGGCTAGCGGGAGCCGGGAACACCGGGGAGCTGTTTTTT.

The rearrangement joins TRBV7-9 to TRBJ2-7; D may be TRBD2 (6 bases). V gave up 5 bases and J gave up 9 bases, with 17 bases separating them. Per the germline V gene, CDR1 is SEHNR and CDR2 is FQNEAQ (reference sequence). The CDR3 contains 13 residues. CDR3 amino acids: CASSQGGAPGQYF. CDR3 DNA: TGTGCCAGCAGCCAAGGCGGGGCCCCAGGGCAGTACTTC.

The chain employs TRBV11-3 and TRBJ2-3; the match to TRBD1 covers 7 bases. This CDR3 has 16 amino acids. Per the germline V gene, CDR1 is SGHNT and CDR2 is YENEEA. The junction had 8 bases not matched to a gene; V was cut back by 4 bases and J by 1 base. CDR3 loop: CASSSGTVKGTDTQYF. Written as DNA, the CDR3 is TGTGCCAGCAGCTCAGGGACAGTCAAGGGCACAGATACGCAGTATTTT.

This clone was counted between two and nine times. The chain couples TRBV7-9 to TRBJ2-3, with TRBD1 matching 8 bases. CDR3 length: 15 amino acids. Per the germline V gene, CDR1 is SEHNR and CDR2 is FQNEAQ (reference sequence). V shed 4 bases and J 2 bases; nucleotides not matched to a gene: 5. This chain's CDR3 is CASSSGTGPTDTQYF. In DNA, the CDR3 is TGTGCCAGCAGCTCTGGGACAGGCCCCACAGATACGCAGTATTTT.

V and J are TRBV5-4 and TRBJ2-5, with D tentatively TRBD2 (6 bases). The length of the CDR3 is 15 residues. V was clipped by 0 bases and J by 5 bases, with 14 bases between them. Germline assignment: CDR1 SGHNT and CDR2 YYREEE (reference sequence). This chain's CDR3 is CASSLDLGGWETQYF. For the CDR3, the DNA is TGTGCCAGCAGCTTGGATCTCGGGGGTTGGGAGACCCAGTACTTC.

The V and J genes are TRBV25-1 and TRBJ1-2, with D perhaps TRBD1 (6 bases). The V end lost 3 bases, the J end lost 4 bases, and 18 bases lay between the germline ends. CDR3 length: 16 amino acids. Germline V gene lookup returns CDR1 MGHDK and CDR2 SYGVNS. For the CDR3, the DNA is TGTGCCAGCAGTGAGGCAGGGGCGAAATCGTCCTATGGCTACACCTTC. Its translation: CASSEAGAKSSYGYTF.

CDR3 in DNA: TGCGCCAGCAGCCAAGCAGGGACAGGGGGCTCCTACGAGCAGTACTTC. It specifies CASSQAGTGGSYEQYF. The chain is built from TRBV4-1 and TRBJ2-7; the match to TRBD1 covers 11 bases. V dropped 1 base and J dropped 0; count of bases not matched to a gene: 2. The length of the CDR3 is 16 residues. The V gene's germline CDR1 is MGHRA and CDR2 YSYEKL.

This clone has just a few counts. This sequence joins TRBV4-3 and TRBJ2-6; a possible D gene is TRBD1 (6 bases). This CDR3 region has 16 residues. The V gene's germline CDR1 is LGHNA and CDR2 YSLEER. V lost 0 bases, J lost 2 bases, and 8 bases lay in between. The CDR3 DNA reads TGCGCCAGCAGCCAAGAAGCAGGGGCTGGGGCCAACGTCCTGACTTTC. As protein: CASSQEAGAGANVLTF.

J is TRBJ2-5 and V is TRBV5-4; D gene unclear. Trimming took 3 bases from V and 2 from J, leaving 14 bases between them. This CDR3 has 15 residues. The V gene's germline CDR1 is SGHNT and CDR2 YYREEE (reference sequence). CDR3 amino acids: CASSSVSAEQETQYF. The CDR3, as DNA: TGTGCCAGCAGCTCCGTGTCCGCGGAACAAGAGACCCAGTACTTC.

This clone was seen more than once but under ten times. The chain recombines TRBV28 with TRBJ2-2; D may be TRBD2 (5 bases). The germline CDR1 and CDR2 sequences are MDHEN and SYDVKM. Trimming took off 6 bases at V and 8 bases at J, with 7 bases between the two ends. The CDR3 has 11 amino acids. This CDR3 is CASRGDGELFF. CDR3 sequence (DNA): TGTGCCAGCAGGGGAGATGGGGAGCTGTTTTTT.

The chain combines TRBV30 with TRBJ1-2; a possible D gene is TRBD1 (5 bases). CDR3 length: 14 residues. Trimming cost V 3 bases and J 2 bases, with 13 bases left between them. In germline, CDR1 is GTSNPN, CDR2 SVGIG (reference sequence). CDR3 bases: TGTGCCTGGAGCGGTGGGGGGAAGAACTATGGCTACACCTTC. Translating it yields CAWSGGGKNYGYTF.

The chain employs TRBV2 and TRBJ2-2; 14 bases map to TRBD2. Trimming removed 6 bases from V and 6 bases from J; junction bases left unmatched: 6. The CDR3 spans 16 residues. Germline CDR1 and CDR2: SNHLY and FYNNEI. Here the CDR3 DNA reads TGTGCCAGCAGAGGGACTAGCGGGAGTAGGTCCGGGGAGCTGTTTTTT. Its translation: CASRGTSGSRSGELFF.

This chain joins TRBV9 and TRBJ2-7, with 7 bases lining up with TRBD1. Germline V CDR1 and CDR2: SGDLS, YYNGEE. The J segment lost 0 bases and the V segment lost 0 bases, leaving 6 bases of the junction unmatched. The CDR3 spans 16 residues. In DNA, the CDR3 is TGTGCCAGCAGCGTAGGGGCCGACAGGGCCTCCTACGAGCAGTACTTC. It is translated as CASSVGADRASYEQYF.

This chain joins TRBV19 and TRBJ1-3; TRBD1 matches at 10 bases. CDR1 and CDR2 from the germline V gene are LNHDA and SQIVND (reference sequence). The CDR3 totals 17 residues. J was trimmed by 4 bases and V by 3 bases; bases with no gene match: 9. CDR3 DNA: TGTGCCAGTAGTATTAAGGTCGGGACAGGGGAAGGAAACACCATATATTTT. Encoded protein: CASSIKVGTGEGNTIYF.

The chain recombines TRBV28 with TRBJ2-7; D perhaps matches TRBD2 (5 bases). Germline values: CDR1 MDHEN, CDR2 SYDVKM. V lost 6 bases to trimming and J lost 0 bases, with 12 bases between them. The CDR3 is made up of 14 amino acids. The CDR3 sequence is CASSGRESSYEQYF. Written as DNA, the CDR3 is TGTGCCAGCAGCGGACGGGAATCCTCCTACGAGCAGTACTTC.